The 18 T cell receptor beta chains below were found in one sample sequenced in a study of cytomegalovirus exposure and HLA in healthy donors. The study ran its PCR with 60 Vbeta and 13 Jbeta primers. Sequencing was performed with immunoSEQ multiplex PCR; in TCRdb, only in-frame clones are kept and a portion is missing. Among 200,000 to 250,000 clones listed, approximately 79% were seen once. Sequencing was done on a sample of PBMCs. Receptors were obtained from a man aged 45-65 years in good health and CMV-seronegative.

V gene TRBV2 combines with J gene TRBJ2-1, with 14 bases aligning to TRBD2. Looked up from germline, CDR1 is SNHLY and CDR2 is FYNNEI. J was trimmed by 5 bases and V by 4 bases; bases with no gene match: 10. CDR3 length: 18 residues. DNA of the CDR3: TGTGCCAGCAGTGTACGACTAGCGGGAGGGCCTTTTAACAATGAGCAGTTCTTC. Amino acids: CASSVRLAGGPFNNEQFF.

In DNA, the CDR3 is TGTGCCAGAAGCGGGGTAGCCGGGAGAGAGATGGATACGCAGTATTTT. It specifies CARSGVAGREMDTQYF. V and J are TRBV5-3 and TRBJ2-3, with D possibly being TRBD2 (6 bases). TRBV5-3 is flagged as an ORF with uncertain function. The CDR3 has 16 residues. V was clipped by 4 bases and J by 6 bases, with 21 bases between them.

The CDR3 loop reads CASSQSGTIWQPQHF. CDR3 coding DNA: TGCGCCAGCAGTCAATCTGGGACAATTTGGCAGCCCCAGCATTTT. The rearrangement links TRBV23-1 to TRBJ1-5; a possible D gene is TRBD1 (6 bases). TRBV23-1 is filed as an ORF, its function uncertain. This CDR3 is 15 amino acids long. Trimming took off 0 bases at V and 7 bases at J, with 13 bases between the two ends.

The CDR3 protein is CASSLDSVSGANVLTF. CDR3 bases: TGTGCCAGCAGCCTAGACAGCGTCTCTGGGGCCAACGTCCTGACTTTC. V and J are TRBV6-4 and TRBJ2-6; possibly TRBD1 for D (5 bases). Germline V gene lookup returns CDR1 MRHNA and CDR2 SNTAGT. V was trimmed by 6 bases and J by 0 bases, leaving 12 bases between them. The CDR3 consists of 16 residues.

V gene TRBV27 combines with J gene TRBJ2-1; 8 nucleotides agree with TRBD2. V dropped 4 bases and J dropped 3; count of bases not matched to a gene: 11. Germline V gene sequence: CDR1 MNHEY, CDR2 SMNVEV (reference sequence). This CDR3 region has 17 residues. The CDR3 protein is CASSWMDGTRVYNEQFF. In DNA, the CDR3 is TGTGCCAGCAGTTGGATGGATGGGACTAGGGTCTACAATGAGCAGTTCTTC.

The V call is TRBV5-1, the J call TRBJ2-7; TRBD2 aligns across 9 bases. J was trimmed by 5 bases and V by 2 bases; bases with no gene match: 8. This CDR3 is 15 amino acids long. Germline CDR1 and CDR2: SGHRS and YFSETQ. The CDR3 loop reads CASSLAGGSEDEQYF. As DNA, the CDR3 is TGCGCCAGCAGCTTAGCGGGGGGATCGGAAGACGAGCAGTACTTC. Full variable domain (outside the CDR3, taken from reference TRBV5-1 and TRBJ2-7): KAGVTQTPRYLIKTRGQQVTLSCSPISGHRSVSWYQQTPGQGLQFLFEYFSETQRNKGNFPGRFSGRQFSNSRSEMNVSTLELGDSALYLCASSLAGGSEDEQYFGPGTRLTVT.

The chain carries TRBV27 and TRBJ2-2, with 8 bases matching TRBD1. With V trimmed by 6 bases and J by 6 bases, 3 bases remained unmatched. CDR3 size: 13 residues. The germline V gene has CDR1 MNHEY and CDR2 SMNVEV (reference sequence). Here the CDR3 reads CASSQGAAGELFF. In DNA, the CDR3 is TGTGCCAGCAGCCAGGGGGCCGCCGGGGAGCTGTTTTTT.

The chain combines TRBV10-1 with TRBJ1-1, with 7 positions matching TRBD1. V gave up 4 bases and J gave up 3 bases; unmatched junction bases: 11. Germline CDR1 WNHNN, CDR2 SYGVQD (reference sequence). The CDR3 has 16 residues. This CDR3 is CASSALTGTADTEAFF. The CDR3 bases are TGCGCCAGCAGTGCACTAACCGGGACAGCGGACACTGAAGCTTTCTTT.

The chain joins TRBV15 to TRBJ1-4; 8 bases are a match to TRBD1. J lost 7 bases, V lost 0 bases, and 7 bases had no gene match. The CDR3 sequence is 16 residues long. Germline V gene lookup returns CDR1 LNHNV and CDR2 YYDKDF (reference sequence). The CDR3 DNA reads TGTGCCACCAGCAGAGATTTTCGTACAGGGGGTGAAAAACTGTTTTTT. It is translated as CATSRDFRTGGEKLFF. The variable domain in full, with the rest retrieved from reference TRBV15 and TRBJ1-4, is DAMVIQNPRYQVTQFGKPVTLSCSQTLNHNVMYWYQQKSSQAPKLLFHYYDKDFNNEADTPDNFQSRRPNTSFCFLDIRSPGLGDTAMYLCATSRDFRTGGEKLFFGSGTQLSVL.

The gene calls are TRBV12-2 and TRBJ1-6. TRBV12-2 is marked as a pseudogene. The CDR3 is 18 residues long. CDR3 nucleotides: TGTGCAAGTCGCTTAGCGGAGGCCACTCGGGCCTATAATTCACCCCTCCACTTT. Its protein is CASRLAEATRAYNSPLHF.

This chain links TRBV5-1 with TRBJ2-5; D may be TRBD2 (6 bases). The CDR3 has 14 amino acids. Trimming stripped 7 bases from V and 1 base from J, with 14 bases between. Per germline, CDR1 SGHRS and CDR2 YFSETQ. The CDR3 coding sequence is TGCGCCAGCGGGAGGTCCGTTACCCAAGAGACCCAGTACTTC. This gives the protein CASGRSVTQETQYF.

The rearrangement links TRBV20-1 to TRBJ2-3, with D uncertain. Germline V CDR1 and CDR2: DFQATT, SNEGSKA (reference sequence). The CDR3 is 10 residues long. The CDR3 spells CILGEDTQYF. In DNA form, the CDR3 reads TGCATTCTTGGAGAAGATACGCAGTATTTT.

This clone was counted only a few times. The DNA of the CDR3 is TGTGCCTGGAGTGTTGCGGCGGTTGAGCAGTTCTTC. Its translation: CAWSVAAVEQFF. This chain uses TRBV30 with TRBJ2-1; no clear D. Germline assignment: CDR1 GTSNPN and CDR2 SVGIG (reference sequence). The CDR3 loop spans 12 amino acids. The V end was cut by 0 bases, the J end by 9 bases, with 9 bases between.

The chain combines TRBV19 with TRBJ2-3; D possibly corresponds to TRBD1 (6 bases). The CDR3 runs 13 residues. Trimming stripped 5 bases from V and 3 bases from J, with 9 bases between. Germline CDR1 LNHDA, CDR2 SQIVND (reference sequence). CDR3 amino acids: CASSLQGTDTQYF. The CDR3 region has the DNA TGTGCCAGTAGTCTTCAGGGGACAGATACGCAGTATTTT.

As DNA, the CDR3 is TGTGCCAGTAGTGCCCGACAGGGCCAAGAGACCCAGTACTTC. Protein sequence: CASSARQGQETQYF. V gene TRBV19 combines with J gene TRBJ2-5; TRBD1 matches at 7 bases. The CDR3 has 14 amino acids. The germline gives CDR1 LNHDA, CDR2 SQIVND (reference sequence). The J segment lost 1 base and the V segment lost 5 bases, leaving 4 bases of the junction unmatched.

CDR3 DNA sequence: TGTGCCATCAGTGGCAGCGGGGAGCAGTACTTC. Its translation: CAISGSGEQYF. The V call is TRBV10-3, the J call TRBJ2-7; tentative D call: TRBD2 (6 bases). Trimming took off 4 bases at V and 7 bases at J, with 8 bases between the two ends. Per the germline V gene, CDR1 is ENHRY and CDR2 is SYGVKD. This CDR3 has 11 residues.

V usage is TRBV19 and J usage is TRBJ1-6; 8 nucleotides match TRBD1. This CDR3 has 15 amino acids. The trim removed 8 bases at V and 9 bases at J, leaving 12 bases unmatched. From germline, CDR1 is LNHDA and CDR2 SQIVND (reference sequence). The CDR3 region is CASSAQGASGSPLHF. In nucleotides, the CDR3 is TGTGCCAGTTCAGCCCAGGGGGCGAGCGGTTCACCCCTCCACTTT.

The chain links TRBV18 to TRBJ2-2; TRBD1 aligns across 8 bases. The CDR3 length is 15 residues. The V and J ends lost 5 bases and 3 bases, in that order; junction bases with no gene match: 5. CDR1 is KGHSH and CDR2 is LQKENI in the germline V gene. CDR3 loop: CASSFMTGDTGELFF. The CDR3 region has the DNA TGTGCCAGCTCATTCATGACAGGGGACACCGGGGAGCTGTTTTTT.